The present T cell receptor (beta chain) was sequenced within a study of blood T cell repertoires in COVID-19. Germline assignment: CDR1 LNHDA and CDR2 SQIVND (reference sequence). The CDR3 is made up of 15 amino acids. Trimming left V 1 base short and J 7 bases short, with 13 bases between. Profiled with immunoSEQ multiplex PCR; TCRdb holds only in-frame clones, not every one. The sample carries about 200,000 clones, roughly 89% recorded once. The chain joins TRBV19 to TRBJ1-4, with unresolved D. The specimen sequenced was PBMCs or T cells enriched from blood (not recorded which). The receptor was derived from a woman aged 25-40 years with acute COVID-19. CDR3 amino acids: CASSIGEGSVEKLFF. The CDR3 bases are TGTGCCAGTAGTATAGGTGAAGGGAGTGTTGAAAAACTGTTTTTT.